This T cell receptor (beta chain) was identified in a study of T cell responses to AZD1222 COVID-19 vaccine. Clones were sequenced by immunoSEQ multiplex PCR, and TCRdb holds only the in-frame ones, with some missing. The sample gives about 210,000 clones, about 95% of which show up once; 1.7% is in the top ten. The V and J ends lost 4 bases and 6 bases, in that order; junction bases with no gene match: 4. The length of the CDR3 is 16 residues. Germline CDR1 SNHLY, CDR2 FYNNEI. The source is an adult who received the MenACWY meningococcal vaccine as a control. The chain links TRBV2 to TRBJ2-2; 14 bases map to TRBD2. The starting material was peripheral blood, obtained 28 days after the second dose of the MenACWY control vaccine. This chain's CDR3 is CASSVTSGGAAGELFF. In DNA form, the CDR3 reads TGTGCCAGCAGTGTGACTAGCGGGGGGGCCGCCGGGGAGCTGTTTTTT.